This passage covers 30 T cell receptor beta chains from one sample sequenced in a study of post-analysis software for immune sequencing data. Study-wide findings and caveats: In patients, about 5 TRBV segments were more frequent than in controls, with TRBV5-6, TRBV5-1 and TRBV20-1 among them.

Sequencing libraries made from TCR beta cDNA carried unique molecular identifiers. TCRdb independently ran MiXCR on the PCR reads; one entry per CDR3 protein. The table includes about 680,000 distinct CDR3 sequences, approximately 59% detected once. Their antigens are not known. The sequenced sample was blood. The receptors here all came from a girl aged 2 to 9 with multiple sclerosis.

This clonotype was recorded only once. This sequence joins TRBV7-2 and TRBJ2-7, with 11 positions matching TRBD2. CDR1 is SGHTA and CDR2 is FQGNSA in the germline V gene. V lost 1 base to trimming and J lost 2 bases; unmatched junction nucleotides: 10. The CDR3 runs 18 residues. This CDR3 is CASSLDFRFSGRAYEQYF. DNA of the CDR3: TGTGCCAGCAGCTTAGATTTTCGGTTTAGCGGGAGGGCCTACGAGCAGTACTTC.

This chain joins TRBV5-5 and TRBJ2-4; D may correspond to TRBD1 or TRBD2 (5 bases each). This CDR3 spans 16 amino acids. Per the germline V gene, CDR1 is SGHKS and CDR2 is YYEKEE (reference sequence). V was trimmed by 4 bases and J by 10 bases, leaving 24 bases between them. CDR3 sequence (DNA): TGTGCCAGCAGCGTAGGGACGGACGGCGCGGTCGGAATTCAGTACTTC. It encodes CASSVGTDGAVGIQYF.

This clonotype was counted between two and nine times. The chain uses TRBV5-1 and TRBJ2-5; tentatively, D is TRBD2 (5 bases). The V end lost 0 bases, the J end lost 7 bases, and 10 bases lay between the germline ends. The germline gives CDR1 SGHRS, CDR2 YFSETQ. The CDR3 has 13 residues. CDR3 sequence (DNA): TGCGCCAGCAGCTTGGTCGGGGATGGGACCCAGTACTTC. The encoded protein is CASSLVGDGTQYF.

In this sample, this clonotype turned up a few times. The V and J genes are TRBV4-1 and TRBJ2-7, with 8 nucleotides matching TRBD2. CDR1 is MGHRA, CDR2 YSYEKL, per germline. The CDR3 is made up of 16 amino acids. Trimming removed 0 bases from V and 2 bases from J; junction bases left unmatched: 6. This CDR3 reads CASSQEAAGGAYEQYF. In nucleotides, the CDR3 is TGCGCCAGCAGCCAAGAGGCGGCGGGAGGCGCCTACGAGCAGTACTTC.

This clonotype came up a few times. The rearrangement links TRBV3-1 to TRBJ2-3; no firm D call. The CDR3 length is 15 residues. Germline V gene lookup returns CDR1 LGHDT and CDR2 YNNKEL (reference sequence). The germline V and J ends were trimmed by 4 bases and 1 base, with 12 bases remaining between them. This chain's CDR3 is CASSPLGSGTDTQYF. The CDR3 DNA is TGTGCCAGCAGCCCGCTGGGGTCTGGCACAGATACGCAGTATTTT.

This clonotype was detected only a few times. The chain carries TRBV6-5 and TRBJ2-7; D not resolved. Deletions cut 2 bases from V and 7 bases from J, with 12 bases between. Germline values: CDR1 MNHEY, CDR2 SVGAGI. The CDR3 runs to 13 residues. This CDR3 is CASSYGLSGEQYF. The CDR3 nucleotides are TGTGCCAGCAGTTACGGTTTATCCGGGGAGCAGTACTTC.

The CDR3 loop reads CSVGDVGAEQFF. In DNA form, the CDR3 reads TGCAGCGTTGGAGATGTAGGGGCTGAGCAGTTCTTC. V usage is TRBV29-1 and J usage is TRBJ2-1, with a possible D match to TRBD1 (5 bases). Trimming left V 4 bases short and J 9 bases short, with 13 bases between. Germline lookup yields CDR1 SQVTM and CDR2 ANQGSEA. The CDR3 is made up of 12 amino acids.

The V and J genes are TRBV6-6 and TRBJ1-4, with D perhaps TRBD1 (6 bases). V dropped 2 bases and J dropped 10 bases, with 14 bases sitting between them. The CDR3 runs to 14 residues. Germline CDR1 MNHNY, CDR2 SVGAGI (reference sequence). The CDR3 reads CASSYEGGSVKLFF. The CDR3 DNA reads TGTGCCAGCAGTTACGAGGGGGGATCGGTAAAACTGTTTTTT.

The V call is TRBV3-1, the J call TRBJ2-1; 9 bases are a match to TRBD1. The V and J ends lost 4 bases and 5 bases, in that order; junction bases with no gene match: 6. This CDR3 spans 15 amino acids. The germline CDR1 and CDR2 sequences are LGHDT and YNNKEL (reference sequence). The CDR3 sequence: CASSPGTGLDNEQFF. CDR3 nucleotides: TGTGCCAGCAGCCCCGGGACAGGGTTGGACAATGAGCAGTTCTTC.

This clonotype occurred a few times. The CDR3 here is CSASTGPQETQYF. The CDR3 DNA reads as TGCAGCGCCTCGACAGGGCCCCAAGAGACCCAGTACTTC. The V and J genes are TRBV29-1 and TRBJ2-5, with TRBD1 identical over 7 bases. Unmatched junction bases numbered 6, after V lost 7 bases and J lost 1 base. This CDR3 spans 13 amino acids. Germline CDR1 reads SQVTM; CDR2 reads ANQGSEA.

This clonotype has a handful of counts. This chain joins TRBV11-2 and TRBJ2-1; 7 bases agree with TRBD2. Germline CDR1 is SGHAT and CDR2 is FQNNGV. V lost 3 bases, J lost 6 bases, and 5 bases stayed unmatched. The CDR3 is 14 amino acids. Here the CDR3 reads CASSLGGLINEQFF. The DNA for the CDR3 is TGTGCCAGCAGCTTGGGGGGGTTAATCAATGAGCAGTTCTTC.

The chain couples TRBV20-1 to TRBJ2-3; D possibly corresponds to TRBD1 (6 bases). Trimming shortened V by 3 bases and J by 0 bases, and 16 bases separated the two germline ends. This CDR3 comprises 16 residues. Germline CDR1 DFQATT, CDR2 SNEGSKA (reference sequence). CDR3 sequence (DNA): TGCAGTGCTAGTCCGACCAACAGGGCCAGCACAGATACGCAGTATTTT. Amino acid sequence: CSASPTNRASTDTQYF.

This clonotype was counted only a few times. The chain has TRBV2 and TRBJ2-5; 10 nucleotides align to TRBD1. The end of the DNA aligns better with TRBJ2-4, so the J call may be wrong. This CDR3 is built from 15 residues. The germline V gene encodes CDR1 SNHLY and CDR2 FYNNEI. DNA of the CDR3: TGTGCCAGTACAAAAAGACAGGGGGCGCAGGGCATTCAGTACTTC. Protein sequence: CASTKRQGAQGIQYF.

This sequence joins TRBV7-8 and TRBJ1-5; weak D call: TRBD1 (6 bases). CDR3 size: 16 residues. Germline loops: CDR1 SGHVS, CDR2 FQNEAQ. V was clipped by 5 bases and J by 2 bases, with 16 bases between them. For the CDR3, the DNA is TGTGCCAGCAGCCTCCGGGCCCAGGGGCGCAATCAGCCCCAGCATTTT. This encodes CASSLRAQGRNQPQHF. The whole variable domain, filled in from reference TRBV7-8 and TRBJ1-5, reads GAGVSQSPRYKVAKRGQDVALRCDPISGHVSLFWYQQALGQGPEFLTYFQNEAQLDKSGLPSDRFFAERPEGSVSTLKIQRTQQEDSAVYLCASSLRAQGRNQPQHFGDGTRLSIL.

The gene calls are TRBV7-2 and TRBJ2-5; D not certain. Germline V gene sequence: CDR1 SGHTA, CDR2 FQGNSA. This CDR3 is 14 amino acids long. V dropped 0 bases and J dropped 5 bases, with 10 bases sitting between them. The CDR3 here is CASSLATLGETQYF. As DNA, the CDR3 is TGTGCCAGCAGCTTAGCTACCCTCGGGGAGACCCAGTACTTC.

The chain's CDR3 is CASSFYGGFGQGSGYTF. The CDR3 region has the DNA TGTGCCAGCAGTTTTTATGGGGGCTTCGGACAGGGAAGCGGCTACACCTTC. The chain has TRBV12-3 or TRBV12-4 and TRBJ1-2, with 8 bases aligning to TRBD1. J gave up 8 bases and V 3 bases, and 17 bases lay outside the gene matches. The CDR3 is 17 residues long.

This chain's CDR3 is CSARGLGPQETQYF. For the CDR3, the DNA is TGCAGTGCTAGGGGGCTAGGACCCCAAGAGACCCAGTACTTC. The rearrangement uses TRBV20-1 and TRBJ2-5; D is perhaps TRBD1 (5 bases). The CDR3 has 14 residues. Germline lookup yields CDR1 DFQATT and CDR2 SNEGSKA (reference sequence). Trimming took 3 bases from V and 1 from J, leaving 12 bases between them.

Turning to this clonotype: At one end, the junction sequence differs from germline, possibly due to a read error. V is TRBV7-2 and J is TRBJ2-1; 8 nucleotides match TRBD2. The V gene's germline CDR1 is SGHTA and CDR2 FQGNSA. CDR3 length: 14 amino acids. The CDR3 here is CPSSLGGGINEQFF. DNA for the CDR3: TGTCCCAGCAGCTTAGGCGGGGGGATCAATGAGCAGTTCTTC.

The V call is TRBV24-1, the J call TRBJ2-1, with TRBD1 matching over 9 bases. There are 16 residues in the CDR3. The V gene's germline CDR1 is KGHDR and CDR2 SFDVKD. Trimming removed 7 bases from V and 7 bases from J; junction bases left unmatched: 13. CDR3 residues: CATRAGRDRAVNEQFF. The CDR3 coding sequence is TGTGCCACCAGAGCTGGGAGGGACAGGGCAGTTAATGAGCAGTTCTTC.

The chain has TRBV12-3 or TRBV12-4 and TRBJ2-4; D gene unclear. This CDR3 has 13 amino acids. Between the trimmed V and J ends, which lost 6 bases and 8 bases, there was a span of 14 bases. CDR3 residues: CASRATEPDIQYF. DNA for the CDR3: TGTGCCAGCAGAGCCACAGAGCCCGACATTCAGTACTTC.

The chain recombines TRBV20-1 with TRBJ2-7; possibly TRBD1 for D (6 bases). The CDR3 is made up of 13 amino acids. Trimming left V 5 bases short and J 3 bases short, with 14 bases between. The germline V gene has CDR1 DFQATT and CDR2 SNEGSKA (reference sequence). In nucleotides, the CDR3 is TGCAGTGCTGGAACAGGGAGCCTCTACGAGCAGTACTTC. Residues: CSAGTGSLYEQYF.

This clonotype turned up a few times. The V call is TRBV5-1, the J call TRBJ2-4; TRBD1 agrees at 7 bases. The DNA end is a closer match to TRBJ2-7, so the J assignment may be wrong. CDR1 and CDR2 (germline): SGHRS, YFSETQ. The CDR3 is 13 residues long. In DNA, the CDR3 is TGCGCCAGCAGCAGGGGGCCGCGGGACGAGCAGTACTTC. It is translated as CASSRGPRDEQYF.

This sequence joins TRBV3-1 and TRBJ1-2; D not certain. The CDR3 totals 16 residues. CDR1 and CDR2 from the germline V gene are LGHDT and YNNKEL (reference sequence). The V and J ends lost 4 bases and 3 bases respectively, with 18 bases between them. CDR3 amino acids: CASSRAGQVPHYGYTF. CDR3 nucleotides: TGTGCCAGCAGCCGGGCTGGGCAGGTCCCTCACTATGGCTACACCTTC.

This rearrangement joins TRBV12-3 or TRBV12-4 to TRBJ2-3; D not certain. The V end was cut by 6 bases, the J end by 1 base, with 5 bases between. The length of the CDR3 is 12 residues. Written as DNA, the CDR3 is TGTGCCAGCAGGGCCGGCACAGATACGCAGTATTTT. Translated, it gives CASRAGTDTQYF.

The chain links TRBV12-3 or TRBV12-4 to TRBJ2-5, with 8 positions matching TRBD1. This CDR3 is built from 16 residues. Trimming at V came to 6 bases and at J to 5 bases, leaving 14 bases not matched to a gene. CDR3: CASSRFRTGKAETQYF. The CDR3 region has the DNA TGTGCCAGCAGCCGCTTCAGGACAGGGAAGGCGGAGACCCAGTACTTC.

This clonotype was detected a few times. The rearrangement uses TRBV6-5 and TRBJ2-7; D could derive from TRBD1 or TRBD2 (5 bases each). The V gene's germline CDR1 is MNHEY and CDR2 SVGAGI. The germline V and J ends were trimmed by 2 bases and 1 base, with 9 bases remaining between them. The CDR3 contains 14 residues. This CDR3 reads CASSYGDESYEQYF. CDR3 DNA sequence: TGTGCCAGCAGTTACGGGGACGAGTCCTACGAGCAGTACTTC.

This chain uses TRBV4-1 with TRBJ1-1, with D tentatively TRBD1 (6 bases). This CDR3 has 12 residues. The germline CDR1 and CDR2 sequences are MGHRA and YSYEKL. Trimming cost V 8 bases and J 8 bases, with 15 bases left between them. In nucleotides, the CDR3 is TGCGCCAGCCGGGATGCAGGACAGGAAGCTTTCTTT. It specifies CASRDAGQEAFF.

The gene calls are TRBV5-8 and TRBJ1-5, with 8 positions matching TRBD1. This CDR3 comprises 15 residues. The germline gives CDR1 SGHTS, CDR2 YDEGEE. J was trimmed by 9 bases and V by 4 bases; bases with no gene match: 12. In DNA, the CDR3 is TGTGCCAGCAGCCATAGAAGGACAGGGAGTTCGCCCCAGCATTTT. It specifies CASSHRRTGSSPQHF.

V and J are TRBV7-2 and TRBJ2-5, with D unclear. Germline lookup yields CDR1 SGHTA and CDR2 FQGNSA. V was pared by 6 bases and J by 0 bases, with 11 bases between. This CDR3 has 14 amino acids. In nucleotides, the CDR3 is TGTGCCAGCAGTCCAGACTGGGACCAAGAGACCCAGTACTTC. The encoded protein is CASSPDWDQETQYF.

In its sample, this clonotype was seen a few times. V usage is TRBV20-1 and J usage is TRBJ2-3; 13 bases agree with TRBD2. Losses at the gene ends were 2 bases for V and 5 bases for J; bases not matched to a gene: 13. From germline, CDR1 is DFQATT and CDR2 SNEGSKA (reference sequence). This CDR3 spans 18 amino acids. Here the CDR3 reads CSARYSLAGGVHGDTQYF. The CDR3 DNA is TGCAGTGCTAGATACTCACTAGCGGGAGGGGTTCATGGAGATACGCAGTATTTT.